The clone carrying this T cell receptor (beta chain) showed up just a few times. The antigen remains undetermined. The CDR3 end falls 3 residues outside the read, so it is completed with the germline J gene. These data are taken from a study of T cell clonality in common variable immunodeficiency. Study-wide points: Reportedly, TCR beta sequences from common variable immunodeficiency showed fewer deletions and N-nucleotide insertions. CVID subjects had higher TCRbeta clonality than healthy controls, most marked in about a third. What drives increased CVID clonality needs T cell subpopulation sequencing.

Germline CDR1 GTSNPN, CDR2 SVGIG (reference sequence). This CDR3 has 13 residues. Trimming removed 0 bases from V and 6 bases from J, with 8 bases in between. Repertoires were generated with immunoSEQ multiplex PCR, while TCRdb's copy carries only in-frame clones and drops some. The profile covers about 42,000 clones, none occurring a single time. The gene calls are TRBV30 and TRBJ2-2; D call uncertain. The receptor comes from a human donor with common variable immunodeficiency. What was sequenced was peripheral blood mononuclear cells. The part of the CDR3 DNA that was read is TGTGCCTGGAGTGTAGGGTCTGCCGGGGAG. Translated, it gives CAWSVGSAGE. The complete CDR3 sequence is CAWSVGSAGELFF.